These T cell receptor beta chains were read from a single sample in a study of shared clonotypes between healthy human individuals. Clones were sequenced by immunoSEQ multiplex PCR, and TCRdb holds only the in-frame ones, with some missing. The sample shows about 460,000 clones, 60% to 80% of them seen only once. Material for sequencing was PBMCs. The receptors originated from a woman aged 40 to 49 in good health. Some clones in this sample may be carry-over from other donors' samples. Both conserved end residues are part of each CDR3. The D gene is left open where the match is weak. The size entry is marked missing in some rows and otherwise reads once, few, many or a size class.

v_gene	j_gene	abundance	d_gene	CDR3aa	CDR3nt
TRBV11-2	TRBJ2-7	-	-	CASSPRLGGWGNEQYF	TGTGCCAGCAGCCCCAGACTAGGGGGGTGGGGAAACGAGCAGTACTTC
TRBV21-1	TRBJ2-7	few	-	CASSTTARGSYEQYF	TGTGCCAGCAGCACGACTGCTAGGGGGTCCTACGAGCAGTACTTC
TRBV4-1	TRBJ2-4	many	-	CASSPVGSGRAKNIQYF	TGCGCCAGCAGCCCCGTGGGGTCCGGCCGAGCCAAAAACATTCAGTACTTC
TRBV10-3	TRBJ1-3	once	-	CAGRGRGQNSGNTIYF	TGTGCCGGCAGAGGGCGGGGGCAGAACTCTGGAAACACCATATATTTT
TRBV6-1	TRBJ2-7	few	-	CASRPTGPSYEQYF	TGTGCCAGCCGCCCAACGGGGCCCTCCTACGAGCAGTACTTC
TRBV18	TRBJ2-3	-	TRBD2	CASSPNRAGEDTQYF	TGTGCCAGCTCACCAAATCGGGCGGGAGAAGATACGCAGTATTTT
TRBV5-4	TRBJ1-1	-	-	CASSLSFLTFNTEAFF	TGTGCCAGCAGCTTGAGTTTTCTCACATTCAACACCGAAGCTTTCTTT
TRBV7-2	TRBJ2-3	-	-	CASSLVRGTDTQYF	TGTGCCAGCAGCTTAGTCCGGGGCACAGATACGCAGTATTTT
TRBV30	TRBJ1-2	-	-	CAWSVTGVGGYTF	TGTGCCTGGAGTGTTACGGGGGTCGGTGGCTACACCTTC
TRBV18	TRBJ2-6	-	-	CASSVGASEANVLTF	TGTGCCAGCTCAGTAGGGGCTTCTGAGGCCAACGTCCTGACTTTC
TRBV7-3	TRBJ2-7	once	TRBD1	CASSLSGTGPYEQYF	TGTGCCAGCAGCTTATCGGGGACAGGGCCCTACGAGCAGTACTTC
TRBV18	TRBJ2-7	-	-	CASSPRDRFYYEQYF	TGTGCCAGCTCACCCCGAGATAGATTTTACTACGAGCAGTACTTC
TRBV6-5	TRBJ2-7	-	-	CASSTGPEQYF	TGTGCCAGCAGTACGGGGCCCGAGCAGTACTTC
TRBV30	TRBJ2-7	-	TRBD2	CAWMKVAGSYEQYF	TGTGCCTGGATGAAAGTAGCGGGCTCCTACGAGCAGTACTTC
TRBV28	TRBJ2-7	-	TRBD2	CASSPSTSVSYEQYF	TGTGCCAGCAGTCCGAGCACTAGCGTCTCCTACGAGCAGTACTTC
TRBV29-1	TRBJ1-2	-	TRBD1	CSVVGTGVVYGYTF	TGCAGCGTTGTCGGGACAGGGGTTGTCTATGGCTACACCTTC
TRBV5-1	TRBJ2-1	-	TRBD2	CASSLLAGTTYNEQFF	TGCGCCAGCAGCTTGTTAGCGGGCACCACCTACAATGAGCAGTTCTTC
TRBV5-1	TRBJ1-1	few	TRBD1	CASSRQGSMNTEAFF	TGCGCCAGCAGCCGACAGGGGTCCATGAACACTGAAGCTTTCTTT
TRBV7-2	TRBJ1-3	few	-	CASSSVGGYSGNTIYF	TGTGCCAGCAGCTCTGTGGGGGGTTACTCTGGAAACACCATATATTTT
TRBV10-3	TRBJ2-4	-	-	CAISDSGARSKNIQYF	TGTGCCATCAGTGACTCGGGGGCGCGTAGTAAAAACATTCAGTACTTC
TRBV14	TRBJ2-7	many	TRBD1	CASSRWEPNRGGTYEQYF	TGTGCCAGCAGCCGTTGGGAGCCCAACAGGGGTGGAACCTACGAGCAGTACTTC
TRBV7-6	TRBJ2-1	-	-	CASSLAGAHNEQFF	TGTGCCAGCAGCTTAGCGGGAGCTCACAATGAGCAGTTCTTC
TRBV10-2	TRBJ2-1	few	-	CASVSRSYNEQFF	TGCGCCAGCGTTAGCAGGAGCTACAATGAGCAGTTCTTC
TRBV5-5	TRBJ2-3	-	TRBD1	CASSAGTGDTDTQYF	TGTGCCAGCAGCGCCGGGACAGGGGACACAGATACGCAGTATTTT
TRBV25-1	TRBJ2-5	once	-	CASSRETQYF	TGTGCCAGCAGTCGGGAGACCCAGTACTTC
TRBV28	TRBJ1-2	-	-	CASSLPRRDYGYTF	TGTGCCAGCAGTTTACCCAGAAGGGACTATGGCTACACCTTC
TRBV5-1	TRBJ2-7	-	-	CASSTDRTEQYF	TGCGCCAGCAGCACTGACAGGACTGAGCAGTACTTC
TRBV6-6	TRBJ2-7	-	-	CASSLGIDTYEQYF	TGTGCCAGCAGTTTAGGAATCGATACCTACGAGCAGTACTTC
TRBV5-6	TRBJ1-4	-	-	CASSLSGAGNEKLFF	TGTGCCAGCAGCTTGTCAGGGGCGGGTAATGAAAAACTGTTTTTT
TRBV18	TRBJ1-4	-	-	CASSPLGGTHEKLFF	TGTGCCAGCTCACCACTTGGTGGCACGCATGAAAAACTGTTTTTT
TRBV2	TRBJ2-5	many	TRBD1	CASSRDSRTQETQYF	TGTGCCAGCAGTCGGGACAGTCGGACGCAAGAGACCCAGTACTTC
TRBV18	TRBJ2-7	-	-	CASSDITYEQYF	TGTGCCAGCTCCGACATTACCTACGAGCAGTACTTC
TRBV5-1	TRBJ2-1	few	TRBD2	CASSLRLAGDNEQFF	TGCGCCAGCAGCTTACGACTAGCGGGAGACAATGAGCAGTTCTTC
TRBV7-9	TRBJ2-7	-	TRBD2	CASSTWTSGTHEQYF	TGTGCCAGCAGCACATGGACTAGCGGGACGCACGAGCAGTACTTC
TRBV5-4	TRBJ1-2	-	-	CASSLLLGEGHGYTF	TGTGCCAGCAGCTTGCTTCTGGGGGAGGGGCATGGCTACACCTTC
TRBV7-8	TRBJ1-5	-	TRBD1	CASSSQGLGSNQPQHF	TGTGCCAGCAGCTCACAGGGGTTGGGTAGCAATCAGCCCCAGCATTTT
TRBV7-2	TRBJ2-7	-	-	CASSLALGYEQYF	TGTGCCAGCAGCTTAGCTTTGGGCTACGAGCAGTACTTC
TRBV28	TRBJ2-7	-	-	CASSTSAYEQYF	TGTGCCAGCAGTACAAGTGCCTACGAGCAGTACTTC
TRBV20-1	TRBJ2-7	few	-	CSALWINEQYF	TGCAGTGCCCTCTGGATAAACGAGCAGTACTTC
TRBV28	TRBJ1-2	few	-	CASSSGFLEGYTF	TGTGCCAGCAGCTCCGGCTTTCTCGAAGGCTACACCTTC
TRBV7-8	TRBJ1-2	many	-	CASSPSLAANYGYTF	TGTGCCAGCAGCCCCTCGTTAGCCGCTAACTATGGCTACACCTTC
TRBV7-8	TRBJ2-3	-	TRBD2	CASSGGGGLDTQYF	TGTGCCAGCAGCGGCGGGGGGGGGCTAGATACGCAGTATTTT
TRBV30	TRBJ1-1	-	-	CAWSRLNTEAFF	TGTGCCTGGAGCAGACTGAACACTGAAGCTTTCTTT
TRBV19	TRBJ2-7	-	TRBD1	CASSIAGTGDYEQYF	TGTGCCAGTAGTATAGCGGGGACAGGGGACTACGAGCAGTACTTC
TRBV4-1	TRBJ2-1	-	TRBD2	CASSQGAGAVNEQFF	TGCGCCAGCAGCCAAGGCGCGGGAGCGGTCAATGAGCAGTTCTTC
TRBV10-2	TRBJ2-1	-	-	CASNLNTGNEQFF	TGCGCCAGCAACCTGAACACGGGCAATGAGCAGTTCTTC
TRBV28	TRBJ2-7	-	-	CASSWGSYEQYF	TGTGCCAGCAGTTGGGGGTCCTACGAGCAGTACTTC
TRBV6-5	TRBJ1-1	-	TRBD1	CASSRDSEAFF	TGTGCCAGCAGTCGGGACAGTGAAGCTTTCTTT